Below, one TCR beta chain is given with its context. Its antigen is not known. The cDNA was generated by 5'RACE with 10-nucleotide random UMIs. TCRdb processed the 5' RACE reads anew with MiXCR; each CDR3 protein has one entry. The sample lists 81,000 or so distinct CDR3 sequences; about 5% were seen once. For the unsorted libraries, 2 million PBMCs stored at -80 C served as input. The data originate from a study of neurological immune-mediated disorders. The CDR3 has 15 residues. The V gene's germline CDR1 is SGHRS and CDR2 YFSETQ. J was trimmed by 8 bases and V by 0 bases; bases with no gene match: 8. Study outcomes and limitations: The phylogenetic placement of 18 of 34 multiple sclerosis patients' repertoires in one related-CDR3 cluster constitutes a possible signature. There was no clinical or MRI feature that showed an association with the multiple sclerosis repertoire cluster.

This chain connects TRBV5-1 to TRBJ1-2; 9 nucleotides match TRBD1. Input material: PBMCs. The clonotype comes from a woman in her 30s with multiple sclerosis. The CDR3 coding sequence is TGCGCCAGCAGCTTGGGTCCCGGGACAGGGTTCGGCTACACCTTC. It is translated as CASSLGPGTGFGYTF.